These T cell receptor beta chains were read from a single sample in a study of PD-L1 blockade in urothelial cancer. Method: immunoSEQ multiplex PCR; TCRdb's copy keeps in-frame clones and lacks some. The sample holds around 40,000 clones; roughly 38% are singletons and the top ten take around 10%. This material consisted of tumor tissue, taken before atezolizumab (anti-PD-L1) treatment. The receptors were sampled from a man in his sixties with urothelial cancer. The CDR3 runs from the conserved cysteine through the conserved F or W. Fields, in order: clone size, J gene, V gene, D gene, CDR3 protein, CDR3 DNA. D genes are given only for firm matches. Size values are once, few and many counts, or a class for expanded clones, and some rows have none.

. TRBJ2-1 TRBV19 TRBD2 CASSASPGRGQFF TGTGCCAGTAGTGCTTCCCCGGGGAGGGGACAGTTCTTC
many TRBJ2-5 TRBV7-6 TRBD2 CASSQTGTSGETQYF TGTGCCAGCAGCCAGACCGGGACTAGCGGTGAGACCCAGTACTTC
. TRBJ2-7 TRBV5-1 TRBD1 CASSQGQGDYEQYF TGCGCCAGCAGCCAAGGACAGGGTGACTACGAGCAGTACTTC
. TRBJ2-7 TRBV6-8 TRBD2 CASSFTSVYEQYF TGTGCCAGCAGCTTCACTAGCGTCTACGAGCAGTACTTC
few TRBJ1-5 TRBV4-1 TRBD1 CASSREDRGNQPQHF TGCGCCAGCAGCCGAGAGGACAGGGGTAATCAGCCCCAGCATTTT
. TRBJ2-7 TRBV5-1 . CASSLAGARLGYEQYF TGCGCCAGCAGCTTGGCCGGGGCGAGGTTGGGCTACGAGCAGTACTTC
. TRBJ1-3 TRBV19 . CASTDISGNTIYF TGTGCCAGTACAGATATCTCTGGAAACACCATATATTTT
once TRBJ2-7 TRBV18 . CASSPSPYEQYF TGTGCCAGCTCACCATCCCCCTACGAGCAGTACTTC
. TRBJ2-5 TRBV30 . CAWSLLTGTQYF TGTGCCTGGAGTCTACTTACCGGGACCCAGTACTTC
. TRBJ1-2 TRBV19 . CASTYRASSGNIYGYTF TGTGCCAGTACCTACAGGGCCTCCTCGGGCAACATCTATGGCTACACCTTC
. TRBJ2-7 TRBV12-1 . CASSLGLAVREQYF TGTGCCAGCAGCTTGGGACTAGCGGTCAGGGAGCAGTACTTC
few TRBJ1-1 TRBV6-8 TRBD1 CASRWDRKANTEAFF TGTGCCAGCAGGTGGGACAGGAAAGCGAACACTGAAGCTTTCTTT
few TRBJ1-2 TRBV10-1 . CATQGSYGYTF TGCGCCACCCAGGGGTCCTATGGCTACACCTTC
few TRBJ2-2 TRBV23-1 TRBD2 CASSQDNIETAGTGELFF TGCGCCAGCAGCCAAGATAATATAGAAACAGCGGGGACCGGGGAGCTGTTTTTT
. TRBJ2-7 TRBV19 . CASSIGGLPSSEQYF TGTGCCAGTAGTATCGGGGGACTCCCTTCCTCCGAGCAGTACTTC
. TRBJ1-1 TRBV12-5 TRBD1 CASGLLRQGGTEAFF TGTGCTAGTGGTTTGCTCCGACAGGGAGGCACTGAAGCTTTCTTT
. TRBJ2-7 TRBV19 . CASTQGYEQYF TGTGCTAGTACTCAGGGGTACGAGCAGTACTTC
few TRBJ2-1 TRBV11-3 TRBD1 CASSSRQGNYNEQFF TGTGCCAGCAGCAGCAGACAGGGGAATTACAATGAGCAGTTCTTC
few TRBJ1-5 TRBV28 . CASSFKRATSNQPQHF TGTGCCAGCAGCTTCAAAAGGGCCACTAGCAATCAGCCCCAGCATTTT
. TRBJ2-5 TRBV5-1 TRBD2 CASSPGGSGQETQYF TGCGCCAGCAGCCCCGGGGGGTCAGGGCAAGAGACCCAGTACTTC
many TRBJ2-2 TRBV11-3 TRBD2 CASSPRTSGGSNTGELFF TGTGCCAGCAGCCCGAGGACTAGCGGGGGGTCGAACACCGGGGAGCTGTTTTTT
. TRBJ1-5 TRBV6-8 . CASSYRTERQPQHF TGTGCCAGCAGTTACCGGACAGAGCGTCAGCCCCAGCATTTT
. TRBJ2-3 TRBV5-1 TRBD2 CASSFLQSGGTDTQYF TGCGCCAGCAGCTTCCTACAAAGCGGGGGGACAGATACGCAGTATTTT
few TRBJ2-2 TRBV30 . CAWSPRGQVTGELFF TGTGCCTGGAGTCCGAGGGGCCAGGTCACCGGGGAGCTGTTTTTT
. TRBJ1-2 TRBV6-8 TRBD1 CASSAGQGNRGYTF TGTGCCAGCAGTGCCGGACAGGGGAACAGAGGCTACACCTTC
. TRBJ2-7 TRBV6-8 . CAIQENPSSYEQYF TGTGCCATCCAGGAGAATCCTTCCTCCTACGAGCAGTACTTC
. TRBJ2-1 TRBV6-4 . CAISEGRLNEQFF TGTGCCATCAGTGAGGGACGGCTGAATGAGCAGTTCTTC
. TRBJ2-7 TRBV19 TRBD2 CASSMRESSYEQYF TGTGCCAGTAGTATGCGGGAGAGCTCCTACGAGCAGTACTTC
medium-sized TRBJ2-1 TRBV4-1 . CASSQDRGRTSSYNEQFF TGCGCCAGCAGCCAAGATAGGGGGAGGACCAGCTCCTACAATGAGCAGTTCTTC
few TRBJ1-4 TRBV11-3 TRBD1 CASSSPGTGPNEKLFF TGTGCCAGCAGCTCCCCCGGGACAGGCCCTAATGAAAAACTGTTTTTT
. TRBJ1-4 TRBV11-3 . CASSLTRTAPTNEKLFF TGTGCCAGCAGCCTTACCCGGACAGCCCCAACTAATGAAAAACTGTTTTTT
. TRBJ2-7 TRBV14 TRBD1 CASSPDRVRNYEQYF TGTGCCAGCAGCCCGGACAGGGTGCGTAATTACGAGCAGTACTTC
. TRBJ1-2 TRBV11-3 TRBD1 CASSLGDRQVPGYTF TGTGCCAGCAGCTTGGGGGACAGGCAGGTACCTGGCTACACCTTC
. TRBJ2-1 TRBV7-1 . CASSAAGRGLEKFF TGTGCCAGCAGCGCAGCGGGCAGGGGCCTTGAGAAGTTCTTC
. TRBJ1-3 TRBV18 . CASSPIIGTDGNTIYF TGTGCCAGCTCACCTATCATCGGTACAGATGGAAACACCATATATTTT
. TRBJ2-5 TRBV30 . CAWRDWGLETQYF TGTGCCTGGAGGGACTGGGGGCTGGAGACCCAGTACTTC
. TRBJ1-1 TRBV18 . CASSPGHQNTEAFF TGTGCCAGCTCACCCGGACATCAGAACACTGAAGCTTTCTTT
. TRBJ2-4 TRBV30 . CAWSSKNIQYF TGTGCCTGGAGCTCCAAAAACATTCAGTACTTC
few TRBJ2-1 TRBV14 . CASSQEVGSSYNEQFF TGTGCCAGCAGCCAAGAGGTCGGCAGCTCCTACAATGAGCAGTTCTTC
. TRBJ1-1 TRBV9 . CASSVVVTANTEAFF TGTGCCAGCAGCGTAGTCGTGACTGCGAACACTGAAGCTTTCTTT
few TRBJ1-2 TRBV6-7 TRBD1 CASSRRDRANYGYTF TGTGCCAGCAGTCGAAGGGACAGGGCCAACTATGGCTACACCTTC
. TRBJ2-1 TRBV11-3 . CASSFGPATTYNEQFF TGTGCCAGCAGCTTCGGTCCAGCGACAACCTACAATGAGCAGTTCTTC
few TRBJ2-7 TRBV14 . CASSQDSGYEQYF TGTGCCAGCAGCCAAGATTCAGGGTACGAGCAGTACTTC
. TRBJ2-7 TRBV15 TRBD1 CATSRGRGQSHSYEQYF TGTGCCACCAGCAGGGGCCGGGGACAGAGTCACTCCTACGAGCAGTACTTC